The rows below give T cell receptor beta chains drawn from one sample of a study of T-cell memory formation after mild COVID-19. Using its own MiXCR run on the 5' RACE reads, TCRdb lists one record per CDR3 protein. This sample has 450,000 to 650,000 distinct CDR3 sequences, with roughly 22% found just once. The specimen was PBMCs or a T cell subset sorted from them (not recorded which). The receptors come from an adult woman who had mild COVID-19 (a few samples of this study predate the infection). Cell type and time point are not known. Each CDR3 is given with its conserved first and last residue. The order of the fields is J gene, D gene, V gene, CDR3 protein. The D gene is left open where the match is weak.

>TRBJ2-7|TRBD1|TRBV12-3/TRBV12-4
CASSSPGGAGNEQYF
>TRBJ2-2|NA|TRBV5-1
CASSLLSTVRMTGELFF
>TRBJ1-1|NA|TRBV19
CASKMGRTEAFF
>TRBJ2-5|NA|TRBV18
CASSLTLQETQYF
>TRBJ2-7|TRBD1|TRBV7-6
CASSSRGRGGEQYF
>TRBJ2-5|TRBD1|TRBV5-6
CASRNRDRAFRETQYF
>TRBJ2-2|TRBD1|TRBV20-1
CSAIDRGNTGELFF
>TRBJ2-5|NA|TRBV10-3
CAISESSTTTAQETQYF
>TRBJ2-1|NA|TRBV7-2
CASSRGGVGEQFF
>TRBJ1-3|NA|TRBV7-6
CASSLAMSEHPAGNTIYF
>TRBJ2-7|TRBD2|TRBV3-1
CASSHPGTSGYEQYF
>TRBJ2-7|NA|TRBV14
CASSQEREGQQYF